Reported below is one TCR beta chain. These data originate in a study of blood T cell repertoires in COVID-19. Overall study: Both acute and convalescent COVID-19 samples were obtained from the United States, Italy and Spain. The analysed material was cDNA or gDNA that came from T cells, B-cell-depleted T cells, or PBMCs.

Original methodology: For nucleated cells, counts were estimated from reference gene primer amplification. TCRdb's copy holds only in-frame clones and misses some; the assay was immunoSEQ multiplex PCR. Clone size and V and J calls were adopted from that table, with D and trimming inferred from the DNA. This table holds some 90,000 clones, approximately 90% found once. This CDR3 has 15 amino acids. The J segment lost 7 bases and the V segment lost 3 bases, leaving 10 bases of the junction unmatched. CDR1 is SNHLY and CDR2 is FYNNEI in the germline V gene. This clonotype was sampled from a woman between 45 and 60 years old in a cohort sampled during active COVID-19. The V call is TRBV2, the J call TRBJ1-2; 8 bases match TRBD1. The sample was peripheral blood. The CDR3, as DNA: TGTGCCAGCAGTGAGAGTTCAGGGGGCGTTAGTGGCTACACCTTC. This gives the protein CASSESSGGVSGYTF.